The T cell receptor beta chain under discussion was sequenced for a study of shared clonotypes between healthy human individuals. V lost 2 bases, J lost 7 bases, and 9 bases lay in between. The CDR3 sequence is 13 residues long. Germline V gives CDR1 SGHTA, CDR2 FQGNSA. Investigators divided CD4+ cells into CD45RA+ naive and CD45RA-negative memory subsets. Method: immunoSEQ multiplex PCR; TCRdb's copy keeps in-frame clones and lacks some. This table holds 950,000 to 1,300,000 clones, about 80% found once. V and J are TRBV7-2 and TRBJ1-5; unclear D gene. Sequenced material: memory CD4+ T cells sorted from blood. Described subset: CD45RA-negative fraction. The origin of this receptor is a man younger than 35 in good health. Here the CDR3 reads CASSLRDLQPQHF. CDR3 bases: TGTGCCAGCAGCTTAAGGGATCTCCAGCCCCAGCATTTT.